Presented here are 30 T cell receptor beta chains from one specimen sequenced in a study of cytomegalovirus exposure and HLA in healthy donors. With 60 Vbeta and 13 Jbeta primers, the PCR was carried out. Repertoires were generated with immunoSEQ multiplex PCR, while TCRdb's copy carries only in-frame clones and drops some. The sample carries around 150,000 clones, around 79% recorded once. The material sequenced was PBMCs. The receptors come from a man aged 50-60 years in good health and CMV-seropositive.

The chain joins TRBV30 to TRBJ2-7; D unclear. There are 12 residues in the CDR3. V was pared by 0 bases and J by 5 bases, with 8 bases between. Germline-derived CDR1 and CDR2 are GTSNPN and SVGIG (reference sequence). The DNA for the CDR3 is TGTGCCTGGAGTGTAGCTCTCCACGAGCAGTACTTC. Amino acids: CAWSVALHEQYF.

This clone was observed once. The junction shows a germline mismatch at one end, possibly a read error. This rearrangement joins TRBV7-9 to TRBJ1-3, with TRBD1 identical over 8 bases. This CDR3 contains 16 residues. Looked up from germline, CDR1 is SEHNR and CDR2 is FQNEAQ (reference sequence). CDR3 region: CSSSLSGGAVGNTIYF. The DNA for the CDR3 is TGTTCCAGCAGCTTGTCAGGGGGCGCGGTTGGAAACACCATATATTTT.

The chain couples TRBV5-4 to TRBJ2-5, with 15 bases identical to TRBD2. The germline CDR1 and CDR2 sequences are SGHNT and YYREEE (reference sequence). This CDR3 spans 17 amino acids. V dropped 4 bases and J dropped 5; count of bases not matched to a gene: 9. This CDR3 is CASSLGLAGGPSETQYF. The DNA of the CDR3 is TGTGCCAGCAGCCTCGGACTAGCGGGAGGGCCTAGCGAGACCCAGTACTTC.

Remarks on this clone: Distinct nucleotide sequences in the sample also encode this CDR3. The V gene is TRBV6-5, the J gene TRBJ2-7; 7 bases are a match to TRBD1. V dropped 6 bases and J dropped 4; count of bases not matched to a gene: 3. This CDR3 is built from 12 residues. Germline V gene lookup returns CDR1 MNHEY and CDR2 SVGAGI. CDR3 amino acids: CASSRDSYEQYF. The CDR3 DNA is TGTGCCAGCAGCAGGGACAGTTACGAGCAGTACTTC.

The rearrangement uses TRBV6-1 and TRBJ1-1; a possible D gene is TRBD1 (6 bases). The CDR3 length is 15 residues. Trimming removed 6 bases from V and 5 bases from J, with 19 bases in between. Germline CDR1 and CDR2: MNHNS and SASEGT. The CDR3 bases are TGTGCCAGCAGCCCCTTGTCGGGGGGCGGTACTGAAGCTTTCTTT. The encoded protein is CASSPLSGGGTEAFF.

This chain links TRBV15 with TRBJ2-2; D uncertain. Germline values: CDR1 LNHNV, CDR2 YYDKDF (reference sequence). The V end was cut by 0 bases, the J end by 7 bases, with 6 bases between. The CDR3 consists of 13 residues. CDR3 coding DNA: TGTGCCACCAGCAGAGATACGGTCGGGGAGCTGTTTTTT. Translation: CATSRDTVGELFF.

The chain couples TRBV7-9 to TRBJ1-1; D not certain. Trimming took 3 bases from V and 7 from J, leaving 12 bases between them. This CDR3 has 13 amino acids. Per the germline V gene, CDR1 is SEHNR and CDR2 is FQNEAQ (reference sequence). CDR3 region: CASSFGRMGEAFF. CDR3 nucleotides: TGTGCCAGCAGCTTTGGCAGGATGGGTGAAGCTTTCTTT.

In this sample, this clone turned up a few times. The CDR3 DNA is TGTGCCAGCAGCCTAGACAAGATAAACACCGGGGAGCTGTTTTTT. Amino acid sequence: CASSLDKINTGELFF. The genes are TRBV7-9 and TRBJ2-2; D gene unclear. The CDR3 is made up of 15 amino acids. Germline V gives CDR1 SEHNR, CDR2 FQNEAQ (reference sequence). Trimming stripped 5 bases from V and 2 bases from J, with 12 bases between.

J is TRBJ2-1 and V is TRBV15; tentatively, D is TRBD1 (6 bases). V lost 6 bases to trimming and J lost 4 bases, with 31 bases between them. Germline V lookup: CDR1 LNHNV, CDR2 YYDKDF (reference sequence). The CDR3 is 20 residues long. CDR3 sequence: CATRDPSGFVPGHRYNEQFF. The CDR3 DNA reads TGTGCCACCAGGGACCCCTCCGGCTTCGTTCCGGGACATAGGTACAATGAGCAGTTCTTC.

The V and J genes are TRBV6-1 and TRBJ2-5; D is undetermined. CDR1 and CDR2 (germline): MNHNS, SASEGT. V was trimmed by 4 bases and J by 1 base, leaving 13 bases between them. The CDR3 sequence is 15 residues long. CDR3 amino acids: CASSATIHRQETQYF. The CDR3 DNA sequence: TGTGCCAGCAGTGCCACAATACACCGCCAAGAGACCCAGTACTTC.

The chain employs TRBV18 and TRBJ1-3; tentative D call: TRBD1 (5 bases). Germline CDR1 KGHSH, CDR2 LQKENI. V gave up 3 bases and J gave up 1 base, with 13 bases separating them. The CDR3 length is 16 residues. DNA for the CDR3: TGTGCCAGCTCACCCCGTGGGGCTGTATCTGGAAACACCATATATTTT. This translates into CASSPRGAVSGNTIYF.

The rearrangement uses TRBV30 and TRBJ2-1, with a tentative D call TRBD1 (6 bases). This CDR3 comprises 13 residues. From germline, CDR1 is GTSNPN and CDR2 SVGIG (reference sequence). V lost 8 bases and J lost 5, with 16 bases in between. The CDR3 bases are TGTGCCGGGGGCAACCGGATCAACAATGAGCAGTTCTTC. Amino acids: CAGGNRINNEQFF.

This sequence joins TRBV28 and TRBJ1-2; 9 nucleotides align to TRBD1. The CDR3 loop spans 15 amino acids. CDR1 and CDR2 (germline): MDHEN, SYDVKM. Unmatched junction bases numbered 6, after V lost 5 bases and J lost 2 bases. CDR3 sequence: CASSMPGQGNYGYTF. For the CDR3, the DNA is TGTGCCAGCAGTATGCCGGGACAGGGAAACTATGGCTACACCTTC.

The genes are TRBV5-1 and TRBJ1-6, with a tentative D call TRBD1 (6 bases). Germline V gene sequence: CDR1 SGHRS, CDR2 YFSETQ. The CDR3 runs 14 residues. V was clipped by 4 bases and J by 4 bases, with 9 bases between them. The CDR3 DNA reads TGCGCCAGCAGCGGGGGGGCATATAATTCACCCCTCCACTTT. Its protein product is CASSGGAYNSPLHF. The entire variable domain, with the rest obtained from reference TRBV5-1 and TRBJ1-6, is as follows: KAGVTQTPRYLIKTRGQQVTLSCSPISGHRSVSWYQQTPGQGLQFLFEYFSETQRNKGNFPGRFSGRQFSNSRSEMNVSTLELGDSALYLCASSGGAYNSPLHFGNGTRLTVT.

The J gene is TRBJ2-7, the V gene TRBV29-1, with a tentative D call TRBD2 (5 bases). The CDR3 consists of 14 residues. Germline loops: CDR1 SQVTM, CDR2 ANQGSEA. The V end lost 4 bases, the J end lost 0 bases, and 13 bases lay between the germline ends. In nucleotides, the CDR3 is TGCAGCGTTGCTCCGCGGCTAGCCTCCTACGAGCAGTACTTC. This sequence encodes CSVAPRLASYEQYF.

V usage is TRBV7-3 and J usage is TRBJ2-7, with 10 bases aligning to TRBD1. V lost 1 base and J lost 6; bases outside the gene matches: 6. The CDR3 has 15 amino acids. Germline CDR1 reads SGHTA; CDR2 reads FQGTGA. The CDR3 is CASSLIGQGESEQYF. CDR3 DNA sequence: TGTGCCAGCAGCTTAATAGGACAGGGGGAATCCGAGCAGTACTTC. Variable domain in full (rest from reference TRBV7-3 and TRBJ2-7): GAGVSQTPSNKVTEKGKYVELRCDPISGHTALYWYRQSLGQGPEFLIYFQGTGAADDSGLPNDRFFAVRPEGSVSTLKIQRTERGDSAVYLCASSLIGQGESEQYFGPGTRLTVT.

CDR3 sequence reads: CASSWGGPDTQYF. Written as DNA, the CDR3 is TGCGCCAGCAGCTGGGGGGGACCAGATACGCAGTATTTT. This chain connects TRBV5-1 to TRBJ2-3; 7 positions match TRBD2. There are 13 residues in the CDR3. Germline CDR1 SGHRS, CDR2 YFSETQ. The junction had 2 bases not matched to a gene; V was cut back by 3 bases and J by 4 bases.

The chain has TRBV10-1 and TRBJ1-6; D gene uncertain. This CDR3 spans 13 amino acids. V gave up 4 bases and J gave up 7 bases, with 8 bases separating them. Germline CDR1 and CDR2: WNHNN and SYGVQD (reference sequence). As DNA, the CDR3 is TGCGCCAGCAGTGTGAGCCCAAATTCACCCCTCCACTTT. It encodes CASSVSPNSPLHF.

This clone occurred a few times. The chain combines TRBV19 with TRBJ1-5; weak D call: TRBD1 (6 bases). Germline V gene lookup returns CDR1 LNHDA and CDR2 SQIVND (reference sequence). This CDR3 has 14 amino acids. The V end lost 6 bases, the J end lost 8 bases, and 17 bases lay between the germline ends. This chain's CDR3 is CASRGQFVYKPQHF. CDR3 DNA sequence: TGTGCCAGTAGGGGACAATTCGTGTACAAGCCCCAGCATTTT.

This clone was detected a few times. This chain joins TRBV6-1 and TRBJ1-2; 8 bases align to TRBD1. Germline CDR1 and CDR2: MNHNS and SASEGT. J was trimmed by 8 bases and V by 7 bases; bases with no gene match: 12. The CDR3 consists of 14 residues. CDR3 nucleotides: TGTGCCAGCACCGCCCAACAGGGGGTTGTGGGCTACACCTTC. Residues: CASTAQQGVVGYTF.

The V and J genes are TRBV5-1 and TRBJ2-1, with 7 nucleotides matching TRBD2. Germline assignment: CDR1 SGHRS and CDR2 YFSETQ. This CDR3 has 14 amino acids. The J segment lost 6 bases and the V segment lost 4 bases, leaving 7 bases of the junction unmatched. The CDR3 sequence: CASSVRDYPNEQFF. The CDR3 DNA is TGCGCCAGCAGCGTCCGGGACTACCCCAATGAGCAGTTCTTC. The full variable domain, its missing parts supplied by reference TRBV5-1 and TRBJ2-1, is KAGVTQTPRYLIKTRGQQVTLSCSPISGHRSVSWYQQTPGQGLQFLFEYFSETQRNKGNFPGRFSGRQFSNSRSEMNVSTLELGDSALYLCASSVRDYPNEQFFGPGTRLTVL.

The chain uses TRBV4-2 and TRBJ1-5; D may be TRBD1 (6 bases). Trimming pared 0 bases from V and 7 bases from J, leaving 13 bases between. Germline V gene data show CDR1 as LGHNA and CDR2 as YNFKEQ. The CDR3 is 15 amino acids. CDR3 DNA: TGTGCCAGCAGCCAAGAAACACAGGGTCAGCAGCCCCAGCATTTT. Its protein product is CASSQETQGQQPQHF.

The genes are TRBV7-9 and TRBJ1-3; tentative D call: TRBD1 (5 bases). Germline assignment: CDR1 SEHNR and CDR2 FQNEAQ (reference sequence). The CDR3 has 15 residues. V was clipped by 0 bases and J by 4 bases, with 10 bases between them. CDR3 bases: TGTGCCAGCAGCTTAGCTAGGGGCGTCGGAAACACCATATATTTT. Translated: CASSLARGVGNTIYF.

The chain recombines TRBV5-4 with TRBJ2-5, with TRBD2 matching 8 bases. Germline assignment: CDR1 SGHNT and CDR2 YYREEE (reference sequence). Losses at the gene ends were 1 base for V and 2 bases for J; bases not matched to a gene: 4. The CDR3 extends over 15 amino acids. In DNA form, the CDR3 reads TGTGCCAGCAGCTTGAACATAGCGGGACAAGAGACCCAGTACTTC. This sequence encodes CASSLNIAGQETQYF.

The V gene is TRBV28, the J gene TRBJ2-7, with 7 bases matching TRBD2. Germline V CDR1 and CDR2: MDHEN, SYDVKM. The CDR3 runs 13 residues. The V gene end was trimmed by 5 bases and the J gene end by 4 bases; junction bases not matched to a gene: 5. CDR3 nucleotide sequence: TGTGCCAGCAGTCCTAGCGGAAGGTACGAGCAGTACTTC. This translates into CASSPSGRYEQYF.

V gene TRBV11-2 combines with J gene TRBJ2-1; 10 bases match TRBD2. Looked up from germline, CDR1 is SGHAT and CDR2 is FQNNGV. The CDR3 runs to 17 residues. V trimming: 2 bases; J trimming: 7 bases; junction bases outside the gene matches: 11. The CDR3 DNA follows: TGTGCCAGCAGCTTATTCGCGGCTAGCGGGAGTGTGAATGAGCAGTTCTTC. Translating gives CASSLFAASGSVNEQFF.

This clone occurred a few times. The chain joins TRBV6-5 to TRBJ2-5; D remains ambiguous. Germline V lookup: CDR1 MNHEY, CDR2 SVGAGI. The germline V and J ends were trimmed by 6 bases and 2 bases, with 10 bases remaining between them. The CDR3 runs to 13 residues. The CDR3 loop reads CASRTPGQETQYF. The CDR3 bases are TGTGCCAGCAGGACTCCGGGTCAAGAGACCCAGTACTTC.

The chain couples TRBV4-2 to TRBJ2-7; D is ambiguous. V shed 1 base and J shed 1 base, with 8 bases lying between them. This CDR3 region has 14 residues. From germline, CDR1 is LGHNA and CDR2 YNFKEQ. CDR3 loop: CASSQGPLSYEQYF. The CDR3 nucleotides read TGTGCCAGCAGCCAAGGGCCGCTTTCCTACGAGCAGTACTTC.

The chain links TRBV14 to TRBJ1-6, with a possible D match to TRBD1 (5 bases). CDR1 SGHDN and CDR2 FVKESK come from the germline V gene. With 1 base removed from V and 10 bases from J, the gap between germline ends came to 14 bases. The CDR3 covers 15 residues. The CDR3 spells CASSQVSPRGSPLHF. The CDR3 DNA sequence: TGTGCCAGCAGCCAAGTGAGCCCCCGGGGGTCACCCCTCCACTTT.

This clone has only a few counts. The chain carries TRBV23-1 and TRBJ2-7; TRBD2 is a possible D gene (6 bases). TRBV23-1 carries the ORF label, with uncertain function. The V end was cut by 6 bases, the J end by 0 bases, with 9 bases between. The CDR3 is made up of 13 amino acids. The CDR3 loop reads CASRERVSYEQYF. The CDR3, as DNA: TGCGCCAGCAGGGAGCGGGTCTCCTACGAGCAGTACTTC.